These 9 T cell receptor beta chains share one sample of origin, sequenced in a study of blood T cells in healthy people across ages. Sample-barcoded 5' priming and a J-beta primer mix drove a second PCR of roughly 6 to 12 cycles. TCRdb reprocessed the 5' RACE reads via MiXCR and lists one record per CDR3 protein. The repertoire holds under 800,000 distinct CDR3 sequences, with 43% as singletons. The sequenced material came from blood. These receptors were taken from a woman aged 60-70 years in good health.

This clonotype was seen a few times. The chain joins TRBV6-5 to TRBJ1-4; D not certain. Germline V gives CDR1 MNHEY, CDR2 SVGAGI. Trimming removed 2 bases from V and 8 bases from J, with 15 bases in between. This CDR3 is built from 15 residues. The DNA for the CDR3 is TGTGCCAGCAGTTACGCTCGGGATGGGAAGGAAAAACTGTTTTTT. It encodes CASSYARDGKEKLFF.

V gene TRBV20-1 combines with J gene TRBJ1-2; 12 bases line up with TRBD1. The V and J ends lost 2 bases and 8 bases, in that order; junction bases with no gene match: 9. This CDR3 comprises 15 residues. Germline loops: CDR1 DFQATT, CDR2 SNEGSKA (reference sequence). CDR3 in DNA: TGCAGTGCTAGACCGGGACAGGGGGCATCGGGCGGCTACACCTTC. This sequence encodes CSARPGQGASGGYTF.

This clonotype occurred once. This chain uses TRBV27 with TRBJ1-5; D may be TRBD1 (6 bases). This CDR3 contains 14 residues. V lost 6 bases and J 5 bases, leaving 14 bases between the germline ends. CDR1 is MNHEY, CDR2 SMNVEV, per germline (reference sequence). The CDR3 sequence is CASRPGQIYQPQHF. In nucleotides, the CDR3 is TGTGCCAGCAGACCGGGACAAATTTATCAGCCCCAGCATTTT.

The chain carries TRBV7-2 and TRBJ2-1; D remains ambiguous. V lost 0 bases and J 0 bases, leaving 12 bases between the germline ends. The CDR3 contains 17 residues. The germline V gene encodes CDR1 SGHTA and CDR2 FQGNSA. CDR3 coding DNA: TGTGCCAGCAGCTTAGCCTTAGCCGAACCCTCCTACAATGAGCAGTTCTTC. As protein: CASSLALAEPSYNEQFF. Drawing the rest from reference TRBV7-2 and TRBJ2-1, the complete variable domain is GAGVSQSPSNKVTEKGKDVELRCDPISGHTALYWYRQSLGQGLEFLIYFQGNSAPDKSGLPSDRFSAERTGGSVSTLTIQRTQQEDSAVYLCASSLALAEPSYNEQFFGPGTRLTVL.

V gene TRBV20-1 combines with J gene TRBJ1-3; TRBD1 might be the D (6 bases). From germline, CDR1 is DFQATT and CDR2 SNEGSKA (reference sequence). There are 14 residues in the CDR3. V was clipped by 7 bases and J by 0 bases, with 13 bases between them. The CDR3 DNA is TGCAGTGGGGCGGGACACAGCTCTGGAAACACCATATATTTT. This encodes CSGAGHSSGNTIYF.

Ten or more counts support this clonotype. The rearrangement uses TRBV29-1 and TRBJ2-7; TRBD1 matches 7 bases. CDR1 and CDR2 (germline): SQVTM, ANQGSEA. The ends lost 4 bases at V and 4 bases at J; junction bases unmatched: 4. The CDR3 runs to 12 residues. In DNA, the CDR3 is TGCAGCGTTGGACAGGGACGGTACGAGCAGTACTTC. Translation gives CSVGQGRYEQYF.

A remark on this clonotype: This may arise from a read error, as a much more abundant clone is one base away. V usage is TRBV10-3 and J usage is TRBJ2-5; 9 positions match TRBD2. The CDR3 runs to 14 residues. In germline, CDR1 is ENHRY, CDR2 SYGVKD. The CDR3 sequence: CAISGSGGEEAQYF. CDR3 in DNA: TGTGCCATCAGTGGTAGCGGGGGTGAAGAGGCCCAGTACTTC.

The chain recombines TRBV10-3 with TRBJ2-1; 13 nucleotides align to TRBD2. V lost 5 bases, J lost 9 bases, and 10 bases stayed unmatched. The CDR3 extends over 16 amino acids. Germline loops: CDR1 ENHRY, CDR2 SYGVKD. This CDR3 is CAISPGGTSGNVEQFF. For the CDR3, the DNA is TGTGCCATCAGTCCAGGGGGGACTAGCGGGAACGTTGAGCAGTTCTTC.

This clonotype was observed many times. The rearrangement joins TRBV7-2 to TRBJ2-7, with a weak D call TRBD2 (5 bases). Per germline, CDR1 SGHTA and CDR2 FQGNSA. Trimming took 5 bases from V and 1 from J, leaving 15 bases between them. CDR3 size: 15 residues. The DNA of the CDR3 is TGTGCCAGCAGCCCCGAGCCGGGAACTTCCTACGAGCAGTACTTC. The encoded protein is CASSPEPGTSYEQYF. Filled out from reference TRBV7-2 and TRBJ2-7, the complete variable domain reads GAGVSQSPSNKVTEKGKDVELRCDPISGHTALYWYRQSLGQGLEFLIYFQGNSAPDKSGLPSDRFSAERTGGSVSTLTIQRTQQEDSAVYLCASSPEPGTSYEQYFGPGTRLTVT.